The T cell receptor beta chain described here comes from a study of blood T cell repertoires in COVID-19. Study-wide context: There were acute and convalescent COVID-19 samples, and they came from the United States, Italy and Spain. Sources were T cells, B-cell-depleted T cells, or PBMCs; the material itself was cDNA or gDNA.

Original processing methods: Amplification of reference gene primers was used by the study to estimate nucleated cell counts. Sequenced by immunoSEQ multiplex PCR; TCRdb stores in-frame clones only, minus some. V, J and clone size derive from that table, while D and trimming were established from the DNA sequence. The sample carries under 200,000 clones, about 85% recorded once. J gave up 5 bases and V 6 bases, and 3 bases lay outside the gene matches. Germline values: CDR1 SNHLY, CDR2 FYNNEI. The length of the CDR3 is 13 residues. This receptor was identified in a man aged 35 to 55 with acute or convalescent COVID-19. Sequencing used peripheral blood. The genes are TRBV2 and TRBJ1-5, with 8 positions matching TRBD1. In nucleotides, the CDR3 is TGTGCCAGCAGGACAGGGGAGGATCAGCCCCAGCATTTT. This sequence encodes CASRTGEDQPQHF.